This T cell receptor beta chain was captured by sequencing in a study of cytomegalovirus exposure and HLA in healthy donors. Across the study: Researchers found that about 82% of 398 genotyped donors fell within the Caucasian-associated ancestry cluster.

Germline V lookup: CDR1 KGHSH, CDR2 LQKENI. This CDR3 spans 17 amino acids. V was trimmed by 3 bases and J by 0 bases, leaving 15 bases between them. Study conclusions and caveats: The only immune exposure information that was available was CMV serostatus. Reportedly, cytomegalovirus status was diagnosed with high sensitivity and specificity.

Donors showed nominal health when sampled, although they likely had unrecorded immune exposures. The PCR was carried out with 60 Vbeta primers and 13 Jbeta primers. Sequencing used immunoSEQ multiplex PCR; TCRdb keeps in-frame clones, though not all of them. The sample contains about 140,000 clones, 78% of which appear only once. Within the sample, this clone is medium-sized. No antigen is known for it. The sequenced sample consisted of PBMCs. The sequence was collected from a male donor in good health and CMV-seronegative. The V and J genes are TRBV18 and TRBJ1-3, with a weak D call TRBD1 (5 bases). The chain's CDR3 is CASSPEFFGGSGNTIYF. The CDR3 DNA reads TGTGCCAGCTCACCTGAATTCTTCGGGGGCTCTGGAAACACCATATATTTT. The variable domain in full, with the rest retrieved from reference TRBV18 and TRBJ1-3, is NAGVMQNPRHLVRRRGQEARLRCSPMKGHSHVYWYRQLPEEGLKFMVYLQKENIIDESGMPKERFSAEFPKEGPSILRIQQVVRGDSAAYFCASSPEFFGGSGNTIYFGEGSWLTVV.